A single sample gave rise to the 4 T cell receptor beta chains below, sequenced in a study of OX40 agonist ivuxolimab in advanced cancers. Sequencing used immunoSEQ multiplex PCR; TCRdb keeps in-frame clones, though not all of them. The sample has tens of thousands of clones; more than 70% are singletons. Sequencing used CD4+ or CD8+ T cells sorted from blood, obtained in a trial of the OX40 agonist ivuxolimab. These TCRs come from an adult with an advanced solid tumor such as melanoma, head and neck, liver or kidney cancer.

This sequence joins TRBV4-3 and TRBJ1-2; D may be TRBD1 (6 bases). V lost 0 bases and J 3 bases, leaving 14 bases between the germline ends. CDR1 and CDR2 from the germline V gene are LGHNA and YSLEER. This CDR3 contains 16 residues. In DNA form, the CDR3 reads TGCGCCAGCAGCCAAGATTGGCCAGGGGTATACTATGGCTACACCTTC. It is translated as CASSQDWPGVYYGYTF.

The chain employs TRBV5-5 and TRBJ2-7; D unclear. The J call may be in error: the DNA end matches TRBJ2-5 better. Germline lookup yields CDR1 SGHKS and CDR2 YYEKEE (reference sequence). This CDR3 comprises 12 residues. Here the CDR3 DNA reads TGTGCCAGCAGCATCCCCCGAGAGACCCAGTACTTC. Protein: CASSIPRETQYF.

The rearrangement links TRBV7-2 to TRBJ2-1; TRBD2 matches 11 bases. The CDR3 consists of 15 residues. Germline-derived CDR1 and CDR2 are SGHTA and FQGNSA. V lost 2 bases and J lost 4; bases outside the gene matches: 1. CDR3 sequence: CASSLTSGGYNEQFF. In DNA form, the CDR3 reads TGTGCCAGCAGCTTAACTAGCGGGGGATACAATGAGCAGTTCTTC.

The chain has TRBV5-1 and TRBJ2-1; 8 nucleotides line up with TRBD2. CDR1 and CDR2 from the germline V gene are SGHRS and YFSETQ. The CDR3 contains 15 residues. V lost 6 bases and J lost 0; bases outside the gene matches: 5. CDR3: CASKSAGGSYNEQFF. The CDR3 nucleotides are TGCGCCAGCAAAAGCGCGGGGGGCTCCTACAATGAGCAGTTCTTC.